A single sample gave rise to the 10 T cell receptor beta chains below, sequenced in a study of OX40 agonist ivuxolimab in advanced cancers. Clones were read by immunoSEQ multiplex PCR, and TCRdb kept only the in-frame ones, dropping some. Among approximately 69,000 clones listed, around 81% were seen once. The sample here was CD4+ or CD8+ T cells sorted from blood, taken in a trial of the OX40 agonist ivuxolimab. The receptor set was obtained from an adult with an advanced solid tumor such as melanoma, head and neck, liver or kidney cancer.

The chain employs TRBV5-1 and TRBJ2-2; TRBD1 is a possible D gene (6 bases). From germline, CDR1 is SGHRS and CDR2 YFSETQ. V lost 0 bases and J 6 bases, leaving 12 bases between the germline ends. CDR3 length: 15 amino acids. The CDR3 sequence is CASSLVTTGSGELFF. In nucleotides, the CDR3 is TGCGCCAGCAGCTTGGTGACTACAGGGTCCGGGGAGCTGTTTTTT.

The chain carries TRBV6-1 and TRBJ2-3; no definite D call. The CDR3 length is 14 residues. CDR1 and CDR2 from the germline V gene are MNHNS and SASEGT. Trimming shortened V by 8 bases and J by 1 base, and 13 bases separated the two germline ends. CDR3 protein: CASLVRKGTDTQYF. As DNA, the CDR3 is TGTGCCAGCCTAGTCCGGAAAGGCACAGATACGCAGTATTTT.

This clone has ten or more counts. The chain combines TRBV28 with TRBJ1-5; D gene uncertain. This CDR3 contains 13 residues. Trimming left V 8 bases short and J 2 bases short, with 10 bases between. Looked up from germline, CDR1 is MDHEN and CDR2 is SYDVKM. CDR3 loop: CASQFRGNQPQHF. Written as DNA, the CDR3 is TGTGCCAGCCAATTTCGGGGCAATCAGCCCCAGCATTTT.

The chain combines TRBV7-9 with TRBJ2-7; 9 bases agree with TRBD2. V trimming: 5 bases; J trimming: 6 bases; junction bases outside the gene matches: 11. Germline assignment: CDR1 SEHNR and CDR2 FQNEAQ (reference sequence). CDR3 length: 15 residues. The CDR3 coding sequence is TGTGCCAGCAGCCATCCACTAGCGGGTACTTTCGAGCAGTACTTC. This codes for CASSHPLAGTFEQYF.

The chain uses TRBV7-9 and TRBJ2-4; 8 nucleotides line up with TRBD1. Germline trimming cut 2 bases from V and 13 bases from J; bases unmatched to any gene: 7. The CDR3 is made up of 13 amino acids. Germline loops: CDR1 SEHNR, CDR2 FQNEAQ (reference sequence). The CDR3 reads CASSLLVDRAQYF. Written as DNA, the CDR3 is TGTGCCAGCAGCTTACTTGTGGACAGGGCGCAGTACTTC.

The V call is TRBV6-1, the J call TRBJ1-1; TRBD1 agrees at 8 bases. The CDR3 has 15 amino acids. CDR1 is MNHNS, CDR2 SASEGT, per germline. V gave up 8 bases and J gave up 0 bases; unmatched junction bases: 8. The CDR3 bases are TGTGCCAGCGGTGGGGACAGGTTGATGAACACTGAAGCTTTCTTT. Protein sequence: CASGGDRLMNTEAFF.

CDR3 DNA sequence: TGCAGCGTTATTGCAGGGCGAGGAGAAAACACTGAAGCTTTCTTT. Protein sequence: CSVIAGRGENTEAFF. The chain employs TRBV29-1 and TRBJ1-1, with D tentatively TRBD1 (5 bases). Germline assignment: CDR1 SQVTM and CDR2 ANQGSEA. Between the trimmed V and J ends, which lost 5 bases and 2 bases, there was a span of 18 bases. The CDR3 is made up of 15 amino acids.

CDR3 residues: CASSEDGGDEKLFF. The CDR3 DNA sequence: TGTGCCAGCAGTGAAGACGGAGGGGATGAAAAACTGTTTTTT. The genes are TRBV6-1 and TRBJ1-4; tentatively, D is TRBD1 (5 bases). Trimming pared 1 base from V and 6 bases from J, leaving 9 bases between. Per germline, CDR1 MNHNS and CDR2 SASEGT. CDR3 length: 14 residues.

The sample holds a few counts of this clone. The CDR3 protein is CASSLASSADTQYF. CDR3 in DNA: TGCGCCAGCAGCTTGGCTAGCTCAGCAGATACGCAGTATTTT. The rearrangement links TRBV5-1 to TRBJ2-3; TRBD2 is a possible D gene (5 bases). Trimming shortened V by 0 bases and J by 4 bases, and 9 bases separated the two germline ends. The CDR3 totals 14 residues. Germline CDR1 SGHRS, CDR2 YFSETQ.

J is TRBJ2-1 and V is TRBV7-2; 7 nucleotides match TRBD2. Trimming at V came to 6 bases and at J to 4 bases, leaving 12 bases not matched to a gene. The CDR3 covers 16 residues. Germline CDR1 is SGHTA and CDR2 is FQGNSA. CDR3 sequence (DNA): TGTGCCAGCAGTGAAAGAGGGGAGGGCCTGTACAATGAGCAGTTCTTC. Translated: CASSERGEGLYNEQFF.